A single sample is the source of the 21 T cell receptor beta chains below, sequenced in a study of Tregs in tolerant kidney transplant recipients. The repertoire was sequenced with immunoSEQ multiplex PCR; TCRdb's copy has only in-frame clones and lacks some. The sample lists some 16,000 clones; around nine tenths were seen once. Sequencing was performed on CD8+ T cells from blood. Receptors were obtained from a human donor in good health.

This sequence joins TRBV7-9 and TRBJ1-1; D not certain. The V end lost 0 bases, the J end lost 1 base, and 6 bases lay between the germline ends. This CDR3 is built from 14 residues. CDR1 and CDR2 from the germline V gene are SEHNR and FQNEAQ (reference sequence). This CDR3 is CASSLAAENTEAFF. CDR3 in DNA: TGTGCCAGCAGCTTAGCAGCAGAGAACACTGAAGCTTTCTTT.

This clone is a singleton in its sample. This sequence joins TRBV11-2 and TRBJ2-3, with 8 bases fitting TRBD2. Germline V lookup: CDR1 SGHAT, CDR2 FQNNGV. CDR3 length: 15 amino acids. With 5 bases clipped from V and 2 bases from J, the junction kept 6 bases outside the gene matches. The CDR3 coding sequence is TGTGCCAGCAGCGACGGGGGGGATCTCACAGATACGCAGTATTTT. Protein: CASSDGGDLTDTQYF.

V and J are TRBV5-1 and TRBJ2-1; either TRBD1 or TRBD2 may supply D (6 bases each). This CDR3 contains 17 residues. V gave up 3 bases and J gave up 9 bases, with 25 bases separating them. Germline V gene sequence: CDR1 SGHRS, CDR2 YFSETQ. The CDR3 region is CASSSWGPGRGGGEQFF. DNA of the CDR3: TGCGCCAGCAGCTCTTGGGGCCCCGGGAGAGGGGGTGGTGAGCAGTTCTTC.

The gene calls are TRBV4-2 and TRBJ2-1; D is uncertain. Germline assignment: CDR1 LGHNA and CDR2 YNFKEQ. CDR3 length equals 15 residues. Trimming removed 0 bases from V and 0 bases from J, with 6 bases in between. The CDR3 sequence is CASSQDPDSYNEQFF. The CDR3 nucleotides read TGTGCCAGCAGCCAAGATCCCGACTCCTACAATGAGCAGTTCTTC.

The genes are TRBV7-8 and TRBJ2-5; 8 bases fit TRBD2. Germline V gives CDR1 SGHVS, CDR2 FQNEAQ. The trim removed 5 bases at V and 0 bases at J, leaving 14 bases unmatched. This CDR3 has 18 residues. This chain's CDR3 is CASSSRLATSLYQETQYF. The CDR3 nucleotides read TGTGCCAGCAGCAGCCGACTAGCGACTAGCCTTTACCAAGAGACCCAGTACTTC.

V and J are TRBV10-3 and TRBJ1-3, with D unresolved. The CDR3 extends over 15 amino acids. The germline CDR1 and CDR2 sequences are ENHRY and SYGVKD. Trimming took off 3 bases at V and 0 bases at J, with 9 bases between the two ends. The chain's CDR3 is CAISERLSSGNTIYF. In DNA, the CDR3 is TGTGCCATCAGTGAACGACTGAGCTCTGGAAACACCATATATTTT.

A single count supports this clone. The chain links TRBV9 to TRBJ2-1; D could derive from TRBD1 or TRBD2 (5 bases each). Germline CDR1 SGDLS, CDR2 YYNGEE. Trimming stripped 3 bases from V and 1 base from J, with 14 bases between. The CDR3 totals 16 residues. CDR3 residues: CASSAPGLESYNEQFF. The CDR3 coding sequence is TGTGCCAGCAGCGCGCCGGGGCTAGAGTCCTACAATGAGCAGTTCTTC.

The chain has TRBV27 and TRBJ2-1, with 11 bases identical to TRBD1. Per germline, CDR1 MNHEY and CDR2 SMNVEV (reference sequence). The CDR3 covers 14 residues. V trimming: 5 bases; J trimming: 7 bases; junction bases outside the gene matches: 4. This chain's CDR3 is CASSPGTGGNEQFF. CDR3 nucleotide sequence: TGTGCCAGCAGTCCAGGGACAGGGGGTAATGAGCAGTTCTTC.

The chain carries TRBV6-1 and TRBJ2-1; D gene uncertain. Trimming removed 2 bases from V and 4 bases from J, with 15 bases in between. The CDR3 length is 16 residues. Germline V gives CDR1 MNHNS, CDR2 SASEGT. Here the CDR3 reads CASSERHTNFYNEQFF. CDR3 in DNA: TGTGCCAGCAGTGAAAGACACACCAATTTTTACAATGAGCAGTTCTTC.

This chain's CDR3 is CASSGTSYEQYF. CDR3 nucleotide sequence: TGTGCCAGCAGCGGGACCTCCTACGAGCAGTACTTC. The V call is TRBV7-9, the J call TRBJ2-7; D is perhaps TRBD1 or TRBD2 (5 bases each). V lost 5 bases and J 0 bases, leaving 5 bases between the germline ends. The germline gives CDR1 SEHNR, CDR2 FQNEAQ (reference sequence). The CDR3 has 12 amino acids. Full variable domain (rest looked up from reference TRBV7-9 and TRBJ2-7): DTGVSQNPRHKITKRGQNVTFRCDPISEHNRLYWYRQTLGQGPEFLTYFQNEAQLEKSRLLSDRFSAERPKGSFSTLEIQRTEQGDSAMYLCASSGTSYEQYFGPGTRLTVT.

The V gene is TRBV1, the J gene TRBJ2-1. TRBV1 is a pseudogene locus. CDR3 length: 16 amino acids. This chain's CDR3 is CTSSQEGGEDYNEQFF. CDR3 in DNA: TGCACCAGCAGCCAAGAGGGCGGCGAGGATTACAATGAGCAGTTCTTC.

This chain uses TRBV7-9 with TRBJ2-3, with 8 positions matching TRBD1. Trimming removed 3 bases from V and 4 bases from J; junction bases left unmatched: 18. Germline assignment: CDR1 SEHNR and CDR2 FQNEAQ (reference sequence). The CDR3 consists of 19 residues. The CDR3 here is CASSFDVVGDRGVPDTQYF. As DNA, the CDR3 is TGTGCCAGCAGCTTTGACGTAGTAGGCGACAGGGGAGTCCCAGATACGCAGTATTTT.

This clone came up once. V usage is TRBV15 and J usage is TRBJ2-1; 10 bases fit TRBD2. Germline V lookup: CDR1 LNHNV, CDR2 YYDKDF (reference sequence). Trimming at V came to 0 bases and at J to 7 bases, leaving 9 bases not matched to a gene. The length of the CDR3 is 17 residues. The CDR3 here is CATSRDRAGGPENEQFF. The DNA for the CDR3 is TGTGCCACCAGCAGAGACCGAGCGGGAGGGCCCGAGAATGAGCAGTTCTTC.

The V gene is TRBV6-6, the J gene TRBJ2-7; the match to TRBD2 covers 11 bases. The junction had 8 bases not matched to a gene; V was cut back by 7 bases and J by 3 bases. The CDR3 covers 15 residues. CDR1 MNHNY and CDR2 SVGAGI come from the germline V gene (reference sequence). CDR3 DNA sequence: TGTGCCAGCACCACTAGCGGGGGACGCTACTACGAGCAGTACTTC. Its translation is CASTTSGGRYYEQYF.

V is TRBV6-5 and J is TRBJ2-7, with 7 bases fitting TRBD2. The V gene's germline CDR1 is MNHEY and CDR2 SVGAGI. The CDR3 consists of 14 residues. With V trimmed by 6 bases and J by 2 bases, 7 bases remained unmatched. This CDR3 reads CASRHEGLTYEQYF. The CDR3 nucleotides read TGTGCCAGCAGACATGAGGGACTAACCTACGAGCAGTACTTC.

The CDR3 sequence is CASSQSIAGGLLDYEQYF. For the CDR3, the DNA is TGCGCCAGCAGCCAAAGCATAGCGGGAGGACTCCTAGACTACGAGCAGTACTTC. The J gene is TRBJ2-7, the V gene TRBV4-3; 10 bases match TRBD2. The CDR3 is 18 amino acids. After removal of 2 bases from V and 3 bases from J, the junction contained 13 bases not matched to a gene. Germline values: CDR1 LGHNA, CDR2 YSLEER.

This chain links TRBV4-1 with TRBJ2-2; no firm D call. This CDR3 has 18 amino acids. CDR1 MGHRA and CDR2 YSYEKL come from the germline V gene. Deletions cut 0 bases from V and 6 bases from J, with 20 bases between. As DNA, the CDR3 is TGCGCCAGCAGCCAAGAAGTCGGGCGAATCGTGGCGTCCGGGGAGCTGTTTTTT. Translated, it gives CASSQEVGRIVASGELFF.

The J gene is TRBJ2-7, the V gene TRBV4-1; TRBD2 agrees at 9 bases. Germline V gene sequence: CDR1 MGHRA, CDR2 YSYEKL. V lost 0 bases, J lost 3 bases, and 3 bases stayed unmatched. The CDR3 loop spans 15 amino acids. The CDR3 bases are TGCGCCAGCAGCCAAGATCGGCGGGGGGGCTACGAGCAGTACTTC. Translation gives CASSQDRRGGYEQYF.

This chain's CDR3 is CASSEEVRSSTDTQYF. CDR3 nucleotides: TGTGCCAGCAGCGAGGAGGTCCGGAGCAGCACAGATACGCAGTATTTT. The chain is built from TRBV9 and TRBJ2-3; possibly TRBD2 for D (5 bases). Germline V CDR1 and CDR2: SGDLS, YYNGEE. The CDR3 covers 16 residues. V lost 3 bases, J lost 0 bases, and 14 bases lay in between.

This rearrangement joins TRBV30 to TRBJ1-2; D not resolved. CDR1 GTSNPN and CDR2 SVGIG come from the germline V gene (reference sequence). This CDR3 region has 13 residues. V dropped 3 bases and J dropped 4 bases, with 12 bases sitting between them. CDR3 in amino acids: CAWRDQPSYGYTF. Here the CDR3 DNA reads TGTGCCTGGAGAGACCAGCCCTCCTATGGCTACACCTTC.

The genes are TRBV4-3 and TRBJ1-1; D is possibly TRBD1 (6 bases). Trimming removed 0 bases from V and 3 bases from J, with 11 bases in between. The CDR3 has 15 amino acids. Germline loops: CDR1 LGHNA, CDR2 YSLEER. CDR3 in amino acids: CASSQDNRVHTEAFF. In nucleotides, the CDR3 is TGCGCCAGCAGCCAAGATAACAGGGTCCACACTGAAGCTTTCTTT.